This T cell receptor beta chain was documented in a study of T cells in Graves' hyperthyroidism and ophthalmopathy. The CDR3 loop spans 17 amino acids. V trimming: 5 bases; J trimming: 0 bases; junction bases outside the gene matches: 10. Germline lookup yields CDR1 SEHNR and CDR2 FQNEAQ (reference sequence). There were TCR beta CDR3 regions amplified from RNA transcripts. Initially, a first-round RT-PCR of the TCR CDR3 employed the HTBI primer set. TCRdb reprocessed the multiplex PCR reads with MiXCR, giving one entry per CDR3 protein. The sample has over 650,000 distinct CDR3 sequences, about 17% seen once. Stable Graves' hyperthyroidism meant no ophthalmopathy progression within 18 months.

Material for sequencing was blood. The genes are TRBV7-9 and TRBJ2-1, with 7 positions matching TRBD2. The origin of this receptor is a young man with Graves' hyperthyroidism. CDR3 residues: CASSQAPPGGSYNEQFF. The CDR3 DNA follows: TGTGCCAGCAGCCAAGCCCCCCCGGGAGGCTCCTACAATGAGCAGTTCTTC.